This T cell receptor beta chain was identified during a study of blood T cell repertoires in COVID-19. Study-level information: The United States, Italy and Spain supplied acute and convalescent COVID-19 samples. Sources were T cells, B-cell-depleted T cells, or PBMCs; the material itself was cDNA or gDNA.

TCRdb's copy holds only in-frame clones and misses some; the assay was immunoSEQ multiplex PCR. The data contain approximately 290,000 clones, around 90% of them singletons. This CDR3 region has 15 residues. CDR1 LGHNA and CDR2 YNFKEQ come from the germline V gene. V lost 4 bases, J lost 1 base, and 11 bases lay in between. Adults between about 18 and 89 years of age took part from about two dozen US areas. Sequences were obtained from PBMCs or T cells enriched from blood (not recorded which). The rearrangement uses TRBV4-2 and TRBJ1-3; the D gene is possibly TRBD1 (6 bases). The receptor comes from a woman aged 18-30 years with acute COVID-19. As DNA, the CDR3 is TGTGCCAGCAGCCCAGAAGGGGGTTCTGGAAACACCATATATTTT. Translation gives CASSPEGGSGNTIYF.